The 23 T cell receptor beta chains below come from one sample, sequenced in a study of Graves' ophthalmopathy and Graves' hyperthyroidism. Amplification from RNA transcripts yielded the TCR beta CDR3 regions. The authors performed first-round RT-PCR with HTBI primers and then a second-round multiplex PCR. TCRdb analysed the multiplex PCR reads with MiXCR anew, one entry per CDR3 protein. The table has about 700,000 distinct CDR3 sequences, approximately 40% seen once. Sequenced material: peripheral blood. These receptors all stem from an adult man with Graves' ophthalmopathy.

This clonotype appeared a few times. The V gene is TRBV6-6, the J gene TRBJ1-1, with no clear D. Per the germline V gene, CDR1 is MNHNY and CDR2 is SVGAGI (reference sequence). The CDR3 contains 15 residues. V was shortened by 4 bases and J by 5 bases, with 17 bases between the two germline ends. CDR3 region: CASSSRPYPGTEAFF. CDR3 nucleotides: TGTGCCAGCAGTTCGAGGCCTTATCCCGGGACTGAAGCTTTCTTT.

The chain recombines TRBV7-9 with TRBJ2-5; possible D gene TRBD2, 6 bases. In germline, CDR1 is SEHNR, CDR2 FQNEAQ (reference sequence). This CDR3 is built from 15 residues. V lost 3 bases, J lost 2 bases, and 13 bases lay in between. The CDR3 DNA sequence: TGTGCCAGCAGCTTCCTTCGGGAGATTCAAGAGACCCAGTACTTC. Translating gives CASSFLREIQETQYF.

The chain has TRBV19 and TRBJ2-7, with a weak D call TRBD1 (6 bases). The CDR3 length is 10 residues. Trimming removed 9 bases at V and 12 bases at J, with 15 bases between. The germline V gene has CDR1 LNHDA and CDR2 SQIVND (reference sequence). CDR3 sequence: CASSVTGRYF. CDR3 nucleotides: TGTGCCAGCAGCGTCACAGGGCGGTACTTC. The variable domain in full, with the rest retrieved from reference TRBV19 and TRBJ2-7, is DGGITQSPKYLFRKEGQNVTLSCEQNLNHDAMYWYRQDPGQGLRLIYYSQIVNDFQKGDIAEGYSVSREKKESFPLTVTSAQKNPTAFYLCASSVTGRYFGPGTRLTVT.

In the case of this clonotype: Mismatch with germline at one junction end may stem from a read error. The rearrangement joins TRBV14 to TRBJ2-2; TRBD2 aligns across 8 bases. The germline CDR1 and CDR2 sequences are SGHDN and FVKESK. The CDR3 has 17 amino acids. CDR3 sequence: CASSQRSKREYTGELLF. The DNA for the CDR3 is TGTGCCAGCAGCCAGAGGTCCAAGCGGGAGTACACCGGGGAGCTGTTGTTT. Full variable domain (missing parts from reference TRBV14 and TRBJ2-2): EAGVTQFPSHSVIEKGQTVTLRCDPISGHDNLYWYRRVMGKEIKFLLHFVKESKQDESGMPNNRFLAERTGGTYSTLKVQPAELEDSGVYFCASSQRSKREYTGELLFGEGSRLTVL.

V is TRBV30 and J is TRBJ1-6; 7 bases match TRBD1. V dropped 0 bases and J dropped 9; count of bases not matched to a gene: 8. Germline CDR1 GTSNPN, CDR2 SVGIG (reference sequence). The CDR3 is 15 residues long. CDR3 sequence: CAWSVIGRGLSPLHF. CDR3 nucleotide sequence: TGTGCCTGGAGTGTAATTGGTAGGGGGCTTTCACCCCTCCACTTT.

This clonotype was picked up many times. The rearrangement uses TRBV9 and TRBJ2-7, with 7 bases fitting TRBD2. CDR1 SGDLS and CDR2 YYNGEE come from the germline V gene. The junction had 9 bases not matched to a gene; V was cut back by 3 bases and J by 6 bases. CDR3 length: 14 residues. The CDR3 DNA reads as TGTGCCAGCAGCGCTGGAGCGGGACCAGGCGAGCAGTACTTC. Residues: CASSAGAGPGEQYF.

This rearrangement joins TRBV5-1 to TRBJ1-4; 10 nucleotides align to TRBD1. This CDR3 comprises 14 residues. Germline values: CDR1 SGHRS, CDR2 YFSETQ. Trimming removed 4 bases from V and 12 bases from J; junction bases left unmatched: 9. The CDR3 reads CASSQGTGASELFF. The CDR3 DNA reads as TGCGCCAGCAGCCAGGGGACAGGGGCCTCGGAACTGTTTTTT.

This rearrangement joins TRBV15 to TRBJ2-5; 10 bases match TRBD2. The CDR3 has 17 residues. Germline CDR1 and CDR2: LNHNV and YYDKDF (reference sequence). V lost 4 bases and J lost 6; bases outside the gene matches: 14. The CDR3: CATSTRLAGPGRQTQYF. In DNA form, the CDR3 reads TGTGCCACCAGCACCCGACTAGCGGGCCCAGGAAGACAGACCCAGTACTTC.

V gene TRBV29-1 combines with J gene TRBJ2-7, with D perhaps matching TRBD1 (7 bases). V dropped 3 bases and J dropped 7 bases, with 16 bases sitting between them. This CDR3 is built from 13 residues. Germline assignment: CDR1 SQVTM and CDR2 ANQGSEA. The CDR3 DNA reads TGCAGCGTTGACAGGGGGGCTGCTGGTGAGCAGTACTTC. Encoded protein: CSVDRGAAGEQYF.

The sample holds a few counts of this clonotype. J is TRBJ1-4 and V is TRBV5-1; 8 bases match TRBD1. The CDR3 consists of 15 residues. From germline, CDR1 is SGHRS and CDR2 YFSETQ. V lost 4 bases, J lost 6 bases, and 8 bases stayed unmatched. DNA of the CDR3: TGCGCCAGCAGCGGTAACCAGGGGGCGCATGAAAAACTGTTTTTT. Translated: CASSGNQGAHEKLFF.

This chain joins TRBV6-5 and TRBJ1-2; D unresolved. CDR1 and CDR2 (germline): MNHEY, SVGAGI. The CDR3 extends over 16 amino acids. The V end was cut by 7 bases, the J end by 7 bases, with 25 bases between. In DNA, the CDR3 is TGTGCCAGCACCGACGCCCTGGCGGGTTGGCCCCGTGGCTACACCTTC. It specifies CASTDALAGWPRGYTF.

This clonotype has just a few counts. This chain uses TRBV2 with TRBJ2-5, with D hard to call. In germline, CDR1 is SNHLY, CDR2 FYNNEI. Trimming removed 5 bases from V and 1 base from J, with 14 bases in between. This CDR3 is built from 15 residues. The CDR3 loop is CASSPHFTRQETQYF. The DNA for the CDR3 is TGTGCCAGCAGTCCACACTTCACGCGCCAAGAGACCCAGTACTTC.

The chain links TRBV20-1 to TRBJ1-2; the D gene is possibly TRBD1 (6 bases). This CDR3 has 13 amino acids. CDR1 is DFQATT, CDR2 SNEGSKA, per germline (reference sequence). V lost 3 bases and J lost 6, with 14 bases in between. This chain's CDR3 is CSASVGGRDGYTF. CDR3 sequence (DNA): TGCAGTGCTAGTGTAGGGGGGCGAGATGGCTACACCTTC.

This clonotype was detected ten times or more. The chain employs TRBV15 and TRBJ1-5; 9 bases line up with TRBD1. The CDR3 sequence is 14 residues long. V lost 5 bases to trimming and J lost 6 bases; unmatched junction nucleotides: 5. Germline loops: CDR1 LNHNV, CDR2 YYDKDF (reference sequence). CDR3 residues: CATSQTGGPQPQHF. In DNA, the CDR3 is TGTGCCACCAGCCAAACAGGGGGCCCTCAGCCCCAGCATTTT.

This clonotype was seen only a few times. The rearrangement uses TRBV14 and TRBJ1-6; no reliable D call. Germline V lookup: CDR1 SGHDN, CDR2 FVKESK. V was shortened by 5 bases and J by 3 bases, with 17 bases between the two germline ends. The CDR3 length is 17 residues. The CDR3 protein is CASSTMGRPGYNSPLHF. CDR3 nucleotides: TGTGCCAGCAGCACAATGGGAAGACCGGGCTATAATTCACCCCTCCACTTT.

This clonotype was detected many times. The V and J genes are TRBV15 and TRBJ2-5, with no clear D. Germline assignment: CDR1 LNHNV and CDR2 YYDKDF (reference sequence). With 5 bases removed from V and 3 bases from J, the gap between germline ends came to 4 bases. The length of the CDR3 is 11 residues. CDR3 sequence: CATSGKETQYF. CDR3 in DNA: TGTGCCACCAGCGGGAAAGAGACCCAGTACTTC.

This clonotype turned up a few times. The rearrangement links TRBV7-9 to TRBJ2-7; D call uncertain. V lost 4 bases, J lost 3 bases, and 7 bases lay in between. Germline CDR1 reads SEHNR; CDR2 reads FQNEAQ (reference sequence). The CDR3 has 12 amino acids. The CDR3 is CASSSLYYEQYF. The DNA of the CDR3 is TGTGCCAGCAGCTCGTTATACTACGAGCAGTACTTC.

Turning to this clonotype: This may be a read error, as it is one base from a much larger clone. V and J are TRBV29-1 and TRBJ2-7; 8 nucleotides line up with TRBD2. The length of the CDR3 is 14 residues. CDR1 is SQVTM and CDR2 is ANQGSEA in the germline V gene. Trimming at V came to 7 bases and at J to 3 bases, leaving 11 bases not matched to a gene. The CDR3 region is CSGLGLVGDYEQYF. The CDR3 DNA sequence: TGCAGCGGGTTGGGACTAGTGGGAGACTACGAGCAGTACTTC.

This clonotype was detected many times. The J gene is TRBJ1-1, the V gene TRBV24-1, with D perhaps matching TRBD1 (5 bases). Germline V gene data show CDR1 as KGHDR and CDR2 as SFDVKD. Trimming shortened V by 5 bases and J by 5 bases, and 11 bases separated the two germline ends. CDR3 size: 13 residues. CDR3 bases: TGTGCCACCAGTGTCGGGGAGGGGACTGAAGCTTTCTTT. Residues: CATSVGEGTEAFF.

The rearrangement joins TRBV11-2 to TRBJ2-7, with 7 bases matching TRBD1. The length of the CDR3 is 15 residues. With 2 bases clipped from V and 4 bases from J, the junction kept 8 bases outside the gene matches. Looked up from germline, CDR1 is SGHAT and CDR2 is FQNNGV. In nucleotides, the CDR3 is TGTGCCAGCAGCTTACGAGAAACAGGGGTGTACGAGCAGTACTTC. Its protein product is CASSLRETGVYEQYF.

This clonotype was recorded at least ten times. The chain is built from TRBV20-1 and TRBJ2-7, with D possibly being TRBD2 (6 bases). The CDR3 contains 14 residues. V dropped 2 bases and J dropped 2 bases, with 13 bases sitting between them. The germline gives CDR1 DFQATT, CDR2 SNEGSKA (reference sequence). As DNA, the CDR3 is TGCAGTGCTAGATACGGGGAGGCGGCCTACGAGCAGTACTTC. Protein: CSARYGEAAYEQYF.

The V and J genes are TRBV11-2 and TRBJ2-5, with 9 bases aligning to TRBD1. The CDR3 totals 15 residues. The germline V gene encodes CDR1 SGHAT and CDR2 FQNNGV. V lost 9 bases and J lost 4; bases outside the gene matches: 12. This chain's CDR3 is CASNPRGQGRETQYF. Here the CDR3 DNA reads TGTGCCAGTAACCCTAGGGGACAGGGCCGAGAGACCCAGTACTTC. Full variable domain (rest looked up from reference TRBV11-2 and TRBJ2-5): EAGVAQSPRYKIIEKRQSVAFWCNPISGHATLYWYQQILGQGPKLLIQFQNNGVVDDSQLPKDRFSAERLKGVDSTLKIQPAKLEDSAVYLCASNPRGQGRETQYFGPGTRLLVL.

The chain combines TRBV10-3 with TRBJ2-7, with TRBD1 matching over 7 bases. Looked up from germline, CDR1 is ENHRY and CDR2 is SYGVKD. The CDR3 is 12 residues long. V gave up 7 bases and J gave up 5 bases; unmatched junction bases: 5. The chain's CDR3 is CAINRGDNEQYF. For the CDR3, the DNA is TGTGCCATCAACAGGGGTGATAACGAGCAGTACTTC.